What follows are 21 T cell receptor beta chains derived from one specimen sequenced in a study of T cells in localized non-small cell lung cancer. This table comes from immunoSEQ multiplex PCR, and its TCRdb copy is limited to in-frame clones, with some not included. The sample has 8,500 to 14,000 clones; roughly 29% are singletons. This material consisted of lung tumor tissue, taken before any cancer treatment. All receptors come from a man between 40 and 75 years old with stage I lung adenocarcinoma.

The chain carries TRBV6-8 and TRBJ1-1, with 7 bases that match TRBD1. Germline loops: CDR1 MNHGY, CDR2 SAAAGT. The junction had 3 bases not matched to a gene; V was cut back by 1 base and J by 1 base. This CDR3 has 15 residues. Here the CDR3 DNA reads TGTGCCAGCAGTTACTGGGCAGGGGGGAACACTGAAGCTTTCTTT. Protein sequence: CASSYWAGGNTEAFF.

The chain employs TRBV5-1 and TRBJ1-2; no reliable D call. CDR1 is SGHRS, CDR2 YFSETQ, per germline. The CDR3 is 15 amino acids. Trimming shortened V by 2 bases and J by 4 bases, and 15 bases separated the two germline ends. The CDR3 DNA follows: TGCGCCAGCAGCTTTAATACCCCCATACCCTATGGCTACACCTTC. Residues: CASSFNTPIPYGYTF.

In regard to this clone: The junction and the germline gene differ at one end; a read error may be behind it. This chain links TRBV25-1 with TRBJ2-7; D is perhaps TRBD1 or TRBD2 (6 bases each). This CDR3 comprises 15 residues. Germline lookup yields CDR1 MGHDK and CDR2 SYGVNS. For the CDR3, the DNA is TGTGCCAGCAGTGAATTTGGGGGGCGCTCCAACGAGCAGTACTTC. It yields the protein CASSEFGGRSNEQYF.

The chain recombines TRBV7-2 with TRBJ1-4; D gene unclear. Germline V gives CDR1 SGHTA, CDR2 FQGNSA. The CDR3 spans 13 residues. The V gene lost 7 bases and the J gene lost 5 bases, with 11 bases spanning the gap. The DNA for the CDR3 is TGTGCCAGCATGTTGGCGGCCAATGAAAAACTGTTTTTT. Protein sequence: CASMLAANEKLFF.

V is TRBV19 and J is TRBJ2-7; D is unresolved. In germline, CDR1 is LNHDA, CDR2 SQIVND (reference sequence). V lost 5 bases, J lost 3 bases, and 14 bases lay in between. This CDR3 is 14 amino acids long. CDR3 residues: CASSLAHNNYEQYF. The CDR3 DNA follows: TGTGCCAGTAGTTTGGCACACAATAACTACGAGCAGTACTTC.

CDR3 amino acids: CASSPGSYEQYF. CDR3 coding DNA: TGTGCCAGCTCACCGGGGTCGTACGAGCAGTACTTC. V and J are TRBV18 and TRBJ2-7; D unclear. Trimming removed 3 bases from V and 4 bases from J, with 7 bases in between. Germline values: CDR1 KGHSH, CDR2 LQKENI. The CDR3 covers 12 residues.

CDR3 residues: CASTVRGATDTQYF. DNA for the CDR3: TGTGCCAGCACCGTCAGGGGAGCGACAGATACGCAGTATTTT. The chain combines TRBV6-8 with TRBJ2-3; possibly TRBD1 for D (6 bases). V lost 7 bases to trimming and J lost 3 bases, with 14 bases between them. Germline values: CDR1 MNHGY, CDR2 SAAAGT. The CDR3 sequence is 14 residues long.

This clone has only one observation. The genes are TRBV19 and TRBJ2-2, with 13 bases identical to TRBD2. The trim removed 7 bases at V and 1 base at J, leaving 9 bases unmatched. Germline CDR1 LNHDA, CDR2 SQIVND (reference sequence). The CDR3 spans 18 residues. In DNA form, the CDR3 reads TGTGCCAGTACCAGACTAGCGGGGGGTTTTAAGAACACCGGGGAGCTGTTTTTT. It encodes CASTRLAGGFKNTGELFF.

The DNA of the CDR3 is TGTGCTAGTGGTTTGACCTCATACAGGGGAGACGAGCAGTACTTC. It encodes CASGLTSYRGDEQYF. The chain combines TRBV12-5 with TRBJ2-7; the match to TRBD1 covers 7 bases. Trimming cost V 2 bases and J 5 bases; bases outside gene matches: 9. The CDR3 totals 15 residues. Germline values: CDR1 LGHNT, CDR2 FRNRAP.

By share of the sample, this clone is medium-sized. The genes are TRBV6-8 and TRBJ1-4, with unresolved D. With 6 bases removed from V and 7 bases from J, the gap between germline ends came to 15 bases. Germline values: CDR1 MNHGY, CDR2 SAAAGT. CDR3 length equals 14 residues. The CDR3 sequence is CASSLNREGEKLFF. CDR3 DNA: TGTGCCAGCAGCCTAAATCGCGAAGGTGAAAAACTGTTTTTT.

This chain joins TRBV9 and TRBJ2-1, with 11 bases aligning to TRBD2. Unmatched junction bases numbered 15, after V lost 4 bases and J lost 6 bases. From germline, CDR1 is SGDLS and CDR2 YYNGEE. This CDR3 has 18 amino acids. The CDR3 nucleotides are TGTGCCAGCAGCCCGGGACTAGCGGACTATGGGTCCCTCAATGAGCAGTTCTTC. It yields the protein CASSPGLADYGSLNEQFF.

The V call is TRBV6-8, the J call TRBJ1-1, with 11 bases lining up with TRBD1. Germline V gene sequence: CDR1 MNHGY, CDR2 SAAAGT. Losses at the gene ends were 10 bases for V and 4 bases for J; bases not matched to a gene: 8. This CDR3 has 14 amino acids. The CDR3 DNA reads as TGTGCCACCGCCCGGACAGGGGGCCGCACTGAAGCTTTCTTT. Translated, it gives CATARTGGRTEAFF.

Here the CDR3 DNA reads TGTGCCATCAGCCCCTTTTCCAACACTGAAGCTTTCTTT. As protein: CAISPFSNTEAFF. This chain uses TRBV6-8 with TRBJ1-1; D call uncertain. Per the germline V gene, CDR1 is MNHGY and CDR2 is SAAAGT. V lost 10 bases to trimming and J lost 2 bases, with 14 bases between them. The CDR3 runs 13 residues.

This clone was observed a few times. The chain links TRBV11-3 to TRBJ1-2; D gene uncertain. CDR3 length equals 14 residues. From germline, CDR1 is SGHNT and CDR2 YENEEA. V dropped 5 bases and J dropped 4 bases, with 14 bases sitting between them. The CDR3 DNA sequence: TGTGCCAGCAGCCCAGACAAGGTCGCCTATGGCTACACCTTC. Encoded protein: CASSPDKVAYGYTF.

This clone was found a few times. The chain employs TRBV5-3 and TRBJ1-1; 7 nucleotides match TRBD1. TRBV5-3 is reported as an ORF; its role is uncertain. J was trimmed by 5 bases and V by 0 bases; bases with no gene match: 7. The CDR3 is 15 residues long. The CDR3 DNA reads as TGTGCCAGAAGCTTGGCACAGGGGTTGGGTACTGAAGCTTTCTTT. Translating gives CARSLAQGLGTEAFF.

In its sample, this clone was seen many times. This chain uses TRBV11-3 with TRBJ2-7; tentatively, D is TRBD2 (6 bases). CDR1 and CDR2 from the germline V gene are SGHNT and YENEEA. The CDR3 extends over 15 amino acids. V was cut by 5 bases and J by 0 bases, with 14 bases left in between. The CDR3 here is CASSQGAGSSYEQYF. The CDR3 nucleotides are TGTGCCAGCAGCCAAGGTGCGGGGTCCTCCTACGAGCAGTACTTC.

The count of this clone is one. J is TRBJ2-2 and V is TRBV19; 9 bases line up with TRBD2. CDR1 and CDR2 from the germline V gene are LNHDA and SQIVND (reference sequence). The J segment lost 7 bases and the V segment lost 4 bases, leaving 7 bases of the junction unmatched. The CDR3 runs to 15 residues. The CDR3 region has the DNA TGTGCCAGTAGTAGACTAGCGGTGGGGTTCGGGGAGCTGTTTTTT. Protein: CASSRLAVGFGELFF.

The CDR3 DNA is TGCGCCAGCAGCCCTAACAGAGCAACCACCGGGGAGCTGTTTTTT. It yields the protein CASSPNRATTGELFF. The chain recombines TRBV5-1 with TRBJ2-2; no definite D call. Germline assignment: CDR1 SGHRS and CDR2 YFSETQ. Trimming cost V 4 bases and J 4 bases, with 14 bases left between them. CDR3 length: 15 residues.

V is TRBV18 and J is TRBJ2-6; the D is unclear. CDR1 KGHSH and CDR2 LQKENI come from the germline V gene. The CDR3 consists of 15 residues. With 2 bases removed from V and 1 base from J, the gap between germline ends came to 6 bases. The CDR3 is CASSPTESGANVLTF. The DNA for the CDR3 is TGTGCCAGCTCACCAACGGAGTCTGGGGCCAACGTCCTGACTTTC.

The V call is TRBV10-2, the J call TRBJ2-1; D assignment may be TRBD1 or TRBD2 (5 bases each). CDR1 WSHSY and CDR2 SAAADI come from the germline V gene. Trimming left V 6 bases short and J 3 bases short, with 12 bases between. The CDR3 spans 14 residues. The CDR3 DNA reads as TGCGCCAGCAGCAGGGACGGCAACTACAATGAGCAGTTCTTC. It encodes CASSRDGNYNEQFF.

This clone was detected ten times or more. This sequence joins TRBV11-3 and TRBJ1-2; 9 bases agree with TRBD1. Per germline, CDR1 SGHNT and CDR2 YENEEA. The CDR3 extends over 14 amino acids. Trimming cost V 6 bases and J 6 bases; bases outside gene matches: 8. CDR3: CASRSGQGMDGYTF. In DNA form, the CDR3 reads TGTGCCAGCAGGTCCGGACAGGGGATGGATGGCTACACCTTC.